This T cell receptor beta chain stems from a study of cytomegalovirus exposure and HLA in healthy donors. Researchers ran the PCR with 60 Vbeta and 13 Jbeta primers. Data came from immunoSEQ multiplex PCR; TCRdb stores just in-frame clones and leaves some out. The data show 150,000 to 200,000 clones, 82% seen once. This CDR3 region has 15 residues. The V end was cut by 0 bases, the J end by 2 bases, with 12 bases between. From germline, CDR1 is SGHKS and CDR2 YYEKEE (reference sequence). The sequenced sample consisted of PBMCs. This receptor was taken from a man aged 40-55 years in good health and CMV-seronegative. The gene calls are TRBV5-5 and TRBJ2-7, with a tentative D call TRBD2 (6 bases). CDR3 sequence: CASSLGAGTPYEQYF. The CDR3 nucleotides are TGTGCCAGCAGCTTGGGAGCGGGTACTCCCTACGAGCAGTACTTC.